The source of this TCR beta chain is a study of vaccination and CD4 T cells after COVID-19 (dated by TCRdb to 2022 to 2024). With respect to the entire study: SARS-CoV-2 positivity had been established in the convalescent patients by nasal swab PCR, and mild disease was recorded in roughly 10 of these patients and severe disease in one. Six males and four females were included in the convalescent cohort, with two Hispanic individuals, seven Caucasians, two Asians and one multiracial person represented. Participants got two doses of the Pfizer-BioNTech BNT162b2 vaccine (n=8) or two doses of the Moderna mRNA-1273 vaccine (n=2). Post-COVID blood samples were collected from convalescent patients a median of approximately 100 days after diagnosis, with a range of roughly 30 to 161 days. Post-vaccine blood samples were collected a median of approximately 72 days after the second vaccine dose, ranging from about 13 to 250 days. Overlapping spike peptide pools from SARS-CoV-2 and from the common cold coronaviruses HCoV-NL63, HCoV-OC43 and HCoV-229E were used as culture stimuli. In control cultures, a CEFX viral epitope pool was used as positive control, an HIV-1 Nef peptide pool was used as negative control, or no peptide was added. In around 9 COVID-19 convalescent patients and a few infection-naive healthy vaccine recipients, researchers compared the spike-specific CD4+ TCR repertoire from before mRNA vaccination with the repertoire from after.

The CDR3 runs 15 amino acids, cysteine and phenylalanine included. Just CDR3 DNA is preserved here, 45 bases in frame from base 1. The germline V gene (reference sequence) yields LNHDA for CDR1 and SQIVND for CDR2. At the junction V is shortened by 3 bases and J by 0 bases, with 11 bases in between. This specimen's treatment or condition label, per the study, means: approximately 9-day PBMC culture with coronavirus spike peptide pools or control peptides (ViraFEST assay). The study used the ViraFEST assay, which expanded antigen-specific T cells with peptide pools and then identified expanded clonotypes by TCR sequencing. Positive SARS-CoV-2 PCR tests in the convalescent patients dated from March to December 2020, before Alpha, Beta and Delta variants emerged in the United States. Each well held 2.2 million or so PBMCs cultured in IMDM containing about 5% human AB serum and approximately 9.8 IU/ml IL-2, with about 10 ug/ml peptide pools added. On days 3 and 7, half of the culture medium was replaced with fresh IL-2-containing medium. After 9 to 10 days of culture, CD4+ T cells were isolated by negative selection using the EasySep CD4+ T cell isolation kit. PBMCs were separated from whole blood using Ficoll-Paque Plus gradient centrifugation and then either used fresh or cryopreserved at -140C. Each culture condition was generally run in triplicate wells.

Receptors were amplified or captured by PCR. DNA from cultured CD4+ T cells was subjected to TCR sequencing with the Oncomine TCR Beta short-read assay at the Johns Hopkins FTIC core. The QIAamp micro DNA kit was used to extract genomic DNA from the cultured CD4+ T cells. The Oncomine TCR Beta libraries from cultured CD4+ T cells were pooled using unique dual indexes and then sequenced on an Illumina iSeq 100. As for the authors' bioinformatics: Non-productive sequences were removed, and CDR3s not starting with C, not ending with F or W, or shorter than 7 amino acids were discarded. The MANAFEST web application was used to identify antigen-specific clonotypes by comparing peptide-stimulated wells against reference wells and other culture wells. Positive clones required FDR below 0.05, an odds ratio above 5, and productive frequency above 0.1% in at least two of three replicate wells. Cross-reactive clonotypes were defined as significantly expanded in both SARS-CoV-2 spike wells and at least one common cold coronavirus spike condition. Similarity between CDR3 sequences was evaluated in R version 3.6.1 using Levenshtein distances (stringdist) and unrooted phylogenetic trees (ape). TCRdb reran the public reads through fastp at Q25 and MiXCR, keeping productive beta chains. Every distinct CDR3 protein forms one entry, paired with its most common genes and DNA. TCRdb, not the original authors, processed these V and J calls. The sample table contains approximately 8,800 distinct CDR3 sequences; only one count was recorded for around 64% of them. The ten most abundant clones make up 35% of the sample.

As for this clonotype: Its antigen is still unknown. There are no base qualities to consult, and no much larger clone falls within one base.

Here is what the overall study found, with its caveats: In convalescent patients, nearly all vaccine-specific clones (304 of 307) were found to be mono-reactive for SARS-CoV-2 spike rather than cross-reactive with common cold coronaviruses. In convalescent patients, a median approximately 86% of post-vaccine SARS-CoV-2-reactive clones were detected only after vaccination, and vaccine-specific priming was suggested by this finding. Although the median number of SARS-CoV-2-reactive clonotypes went up from some 23 after infection to more than 30 after vaccination, the increase was not significant. Relatively few convalescent patients were included in the study, and early timepoints after natural infection were not analyzed.

This sequence uses TRBV19 and TRBJ1-2; a confident D gene designation cannot be given. This receptor was taken from a human donor who had recovered from COVID-19. Input material: CD4+ T cells from blood, cultured in vitro. The DNA sequence is given as TGTGCCAGTAGTATCTTAGGGCGGACTAACTATGGCTACACCTTC. Its protein product is CASSILGRTNYGYTF.